This T cell receptor (beta chain) was sequenced in a study of blood T cell repertoires in COVID-19. On the study more broadly: Spain, Italy and the United States supplied samples that represented acute and convalescent COVID-19. T cells, B-cell-depleted T cells, or PBMCs supplied cDNA or gDNA.

CDR1 is SGHNT and CDR2 is YYREEE in the germline V gene (reference sequence). This CDR3 comprises 14 residues. Trimming took 4 bases from V and 2 from J, leaving 13 bases between them. Across about 22 US areas, participants ranged in age from roughly 18 to 95 years. Assay: immunoSEQ multiplex PCR; the TCRdb copy retains only in-frame clones and omits some. The sample holds some 490,000 clones, 88% seen once. The sample consisted of PBMCs or T cells enriched from blood (not recorded which). The receptor comes from a woman aged 55 to 70 who had recovered from COVID-19. The chain carries TRBV5-4 and TRBJ2-7; a possible D gene is TRBD2 (5 bases). The CDR3 region is CASSPKPGTYEQYV. The DNA of the CDR3 is TGTGCCAGCAGCCCCAAACCGGGAACCTACGAGCAGTACGTC.